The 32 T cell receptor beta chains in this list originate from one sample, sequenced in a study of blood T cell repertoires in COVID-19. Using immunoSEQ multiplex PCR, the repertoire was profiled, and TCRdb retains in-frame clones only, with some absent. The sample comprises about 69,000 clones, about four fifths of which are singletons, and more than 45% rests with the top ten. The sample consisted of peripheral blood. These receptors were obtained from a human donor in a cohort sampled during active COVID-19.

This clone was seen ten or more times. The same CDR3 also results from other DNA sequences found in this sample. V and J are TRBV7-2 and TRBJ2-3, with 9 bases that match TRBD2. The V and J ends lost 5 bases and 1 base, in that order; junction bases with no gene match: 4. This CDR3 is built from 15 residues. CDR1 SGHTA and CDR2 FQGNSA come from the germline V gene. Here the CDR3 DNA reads TGTGCCAGCAGCCCCTGGACTAGCGGCACAGATACGCAGTATTTT. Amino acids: CASSPWTSGTDTQYF.

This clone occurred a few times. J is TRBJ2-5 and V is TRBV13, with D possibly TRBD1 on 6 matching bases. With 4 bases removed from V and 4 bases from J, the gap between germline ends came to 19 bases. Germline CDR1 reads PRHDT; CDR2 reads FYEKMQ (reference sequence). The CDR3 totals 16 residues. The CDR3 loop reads CASSSGRGGQGETQYF. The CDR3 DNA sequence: TGTGCCAGCAGCTCAGGAAGAGGGGGTCAGGGAGAGACCCAGTACTTC.

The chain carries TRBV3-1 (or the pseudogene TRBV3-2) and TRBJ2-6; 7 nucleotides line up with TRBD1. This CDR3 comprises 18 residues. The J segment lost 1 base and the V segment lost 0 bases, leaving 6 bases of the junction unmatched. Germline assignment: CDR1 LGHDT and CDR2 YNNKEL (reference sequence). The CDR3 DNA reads TGTGCCAGCAGCCAAGATAACAGGGGCCCTTCTGGGGCCAACGTCCTGACTTTC. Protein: CASSQDNRGPSGANVLTF.

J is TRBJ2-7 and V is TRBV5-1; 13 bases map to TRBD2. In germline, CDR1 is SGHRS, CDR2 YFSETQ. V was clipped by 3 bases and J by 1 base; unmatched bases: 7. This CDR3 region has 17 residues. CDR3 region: CASSWKGLAGTSYEQYF. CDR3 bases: TGCGCCAGCAGCTGGAAGGGACTAGCGGGGACTTCCTACGAGCAGTACTTC.

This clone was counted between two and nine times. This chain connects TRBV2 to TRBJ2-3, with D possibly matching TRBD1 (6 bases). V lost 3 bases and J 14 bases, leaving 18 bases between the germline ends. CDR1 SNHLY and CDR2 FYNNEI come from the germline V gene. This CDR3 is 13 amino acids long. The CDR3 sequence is CASSEDLDSIMYF. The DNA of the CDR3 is TGTGCCAGCAGTGAGGATTTGGACAGTATCATGTATTTT.

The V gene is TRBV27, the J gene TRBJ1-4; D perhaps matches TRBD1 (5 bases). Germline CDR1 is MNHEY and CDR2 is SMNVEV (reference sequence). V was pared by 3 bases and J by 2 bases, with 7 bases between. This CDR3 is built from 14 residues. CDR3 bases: TGTGCCAGCAGTTTTCACAGGACTAATGAAAAACTGTTTTTT. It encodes CASSFHRTNEKLFF.

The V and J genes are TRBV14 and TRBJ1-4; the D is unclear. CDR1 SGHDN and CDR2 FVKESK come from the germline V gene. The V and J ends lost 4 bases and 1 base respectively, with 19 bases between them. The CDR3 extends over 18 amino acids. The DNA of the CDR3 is TGTGCCAGCAGCCTGGACCGGGGTCGGTTCATAACTAATGAAAAACTGTTTTTT. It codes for CASSLDRGRFITNEKLFF.

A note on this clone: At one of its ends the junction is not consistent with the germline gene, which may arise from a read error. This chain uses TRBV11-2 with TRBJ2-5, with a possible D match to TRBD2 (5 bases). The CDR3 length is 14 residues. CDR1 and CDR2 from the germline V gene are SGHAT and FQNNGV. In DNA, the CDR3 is TGTGCCAGCAGCTTAGATGTAGCTAGCCCTTACATTCACTTC. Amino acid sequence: CASSLDVASPYIHF.

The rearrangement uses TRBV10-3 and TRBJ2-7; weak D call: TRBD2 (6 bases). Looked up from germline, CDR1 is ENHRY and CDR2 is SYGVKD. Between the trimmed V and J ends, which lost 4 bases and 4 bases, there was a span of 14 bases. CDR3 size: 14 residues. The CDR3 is CAISVQDGGYEQYF. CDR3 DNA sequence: TGTGCCATCAGTGTCCAGGACGGAGGGTACGAGCAGTACTTC.

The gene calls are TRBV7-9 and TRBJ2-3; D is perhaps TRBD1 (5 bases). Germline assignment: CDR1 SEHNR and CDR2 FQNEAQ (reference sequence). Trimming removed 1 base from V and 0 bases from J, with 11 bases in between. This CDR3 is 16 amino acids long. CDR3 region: CASSLGQGLSTDTQYF. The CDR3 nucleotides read TGTGCCAGCAGCTTAGGGCAGGGCCTTAGCACAGATACGCAGTATTTT.

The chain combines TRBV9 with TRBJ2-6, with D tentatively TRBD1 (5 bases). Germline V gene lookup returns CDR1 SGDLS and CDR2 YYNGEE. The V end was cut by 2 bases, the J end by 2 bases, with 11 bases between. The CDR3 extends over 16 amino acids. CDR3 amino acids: CASSVLGAAGANVLTF. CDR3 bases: TGTGCCAGCAGCGTCCTAGGGGCCGCTGGGGCCAACGTCCTGACTTTC.

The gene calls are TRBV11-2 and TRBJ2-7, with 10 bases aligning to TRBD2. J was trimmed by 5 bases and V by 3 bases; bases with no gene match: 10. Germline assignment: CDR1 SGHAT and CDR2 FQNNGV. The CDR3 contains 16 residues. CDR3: CASSLGFLAGGNEQYF. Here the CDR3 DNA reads TGTGCCAGCAGCTTGGGGTTTTTAGCGGGGGGCAACGAGCAGTACTTC.

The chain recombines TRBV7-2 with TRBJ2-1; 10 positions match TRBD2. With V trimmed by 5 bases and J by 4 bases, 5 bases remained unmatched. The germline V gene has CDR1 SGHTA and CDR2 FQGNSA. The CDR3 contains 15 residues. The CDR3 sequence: CASSLGLAVYNEQFF. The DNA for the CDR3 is TGTGCCAGCAGCCTCGGACTAGCGGTTTACAATGAGCAGTTCTTC.

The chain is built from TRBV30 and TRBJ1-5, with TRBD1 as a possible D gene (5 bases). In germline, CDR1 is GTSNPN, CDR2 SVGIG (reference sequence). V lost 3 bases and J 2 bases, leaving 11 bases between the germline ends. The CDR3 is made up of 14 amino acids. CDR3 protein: CAWSLGGGNQPQHF. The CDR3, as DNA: TGTGCCTGGAGCCTGGGGGGAGGCAATCAGCCCCAGCATTTT.

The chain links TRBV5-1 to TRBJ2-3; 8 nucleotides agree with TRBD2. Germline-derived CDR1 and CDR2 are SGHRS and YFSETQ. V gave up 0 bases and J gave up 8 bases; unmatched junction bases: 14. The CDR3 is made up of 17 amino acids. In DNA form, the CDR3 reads TGCGCCAGCAGCTTGGAAAGGTTAGCGGGAAGAGGGGGTACGCAGTATTTT. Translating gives CASSLERLAGRGGTQYF.

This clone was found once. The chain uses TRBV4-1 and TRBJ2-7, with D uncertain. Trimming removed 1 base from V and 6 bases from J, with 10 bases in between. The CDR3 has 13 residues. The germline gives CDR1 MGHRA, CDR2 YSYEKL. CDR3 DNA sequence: TGCGCCAGCAGCCAAGGTCCCTACGGCGAGCAGTACTTC. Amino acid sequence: CASSQGPYGEQYF.

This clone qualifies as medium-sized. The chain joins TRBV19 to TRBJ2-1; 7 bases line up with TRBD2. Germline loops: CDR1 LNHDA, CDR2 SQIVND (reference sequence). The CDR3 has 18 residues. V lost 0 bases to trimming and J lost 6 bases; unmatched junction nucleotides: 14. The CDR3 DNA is TGTGCCAGTAGTATAGACGGGACTATCCCCGATGGGGGCAATGAGCAGTTCTTC. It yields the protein CASSIDGTIPDGGNEQFF.

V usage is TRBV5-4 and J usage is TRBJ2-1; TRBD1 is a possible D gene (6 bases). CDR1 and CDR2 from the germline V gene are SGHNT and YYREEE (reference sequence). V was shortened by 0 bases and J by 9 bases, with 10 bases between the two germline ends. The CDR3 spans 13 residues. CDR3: CASSLDRASEQFF. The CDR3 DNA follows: TGTGCCAGCAGCTTGGACAGGGCGAGTGAGCAGTTCTTC.

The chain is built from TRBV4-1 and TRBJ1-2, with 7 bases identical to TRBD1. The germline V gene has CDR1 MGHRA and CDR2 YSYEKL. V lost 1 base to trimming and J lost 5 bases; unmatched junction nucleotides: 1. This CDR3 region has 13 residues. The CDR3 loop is CASSQADRYGYTF. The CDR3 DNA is TGCGCCAGCAGCCAAGCGGACAGGTATGGCTACACCTTC.

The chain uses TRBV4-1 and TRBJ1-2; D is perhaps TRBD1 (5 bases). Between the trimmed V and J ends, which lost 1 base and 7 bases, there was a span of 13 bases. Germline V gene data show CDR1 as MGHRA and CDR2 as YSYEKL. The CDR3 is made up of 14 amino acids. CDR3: CASSQAGTVRGYTF. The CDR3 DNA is TGCGCCAGCAGCCAAGCCGGGACTGTCCGTGGCTACACCTTC.

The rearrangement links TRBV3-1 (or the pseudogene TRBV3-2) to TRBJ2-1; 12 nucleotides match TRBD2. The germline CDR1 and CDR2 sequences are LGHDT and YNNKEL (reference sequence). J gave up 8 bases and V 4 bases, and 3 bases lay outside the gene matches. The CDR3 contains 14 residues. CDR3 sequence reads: CASSRGTSGYEQFF. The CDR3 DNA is TGTGCCAGCAGCCGTGGGACTAGCGGGTATGAGCAGTTCTTC.

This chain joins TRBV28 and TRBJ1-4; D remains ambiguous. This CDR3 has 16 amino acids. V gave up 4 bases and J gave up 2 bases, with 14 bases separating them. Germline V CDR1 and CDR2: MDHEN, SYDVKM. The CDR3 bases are TGTGCCAGCAGTTCCGGCTCGGCCAGGACTAATGAAAAACTGTTTTTT. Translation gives CASSSGSARTNEKLFF. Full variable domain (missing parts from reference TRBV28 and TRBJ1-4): DVKVTQSSRYLVKRTGEKVFLECVQDMDHENMFWYRQDPGLGLRLIYFSYDVKMKEKGDIPEGYSVSREKKERFSLILESASTNQTSMYLCASSSGSARTNEKLFFGSGTQLSVL.

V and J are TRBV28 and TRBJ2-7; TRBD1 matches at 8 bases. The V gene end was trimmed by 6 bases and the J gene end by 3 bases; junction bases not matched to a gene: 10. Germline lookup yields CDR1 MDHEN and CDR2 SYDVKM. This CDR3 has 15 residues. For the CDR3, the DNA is TGTGCCAGCAGCGGAAGTGGACAGGGTGGCTACGAGCAGTACTTC. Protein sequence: CASSGSGQGGYEQYF.

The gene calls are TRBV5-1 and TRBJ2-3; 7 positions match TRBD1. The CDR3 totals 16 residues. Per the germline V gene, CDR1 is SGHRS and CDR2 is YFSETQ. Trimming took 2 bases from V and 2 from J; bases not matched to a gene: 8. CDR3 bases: TGCGCCAGCAGCTTTCGAGTACAGGGGAACACAGATACGCAGTATTTT. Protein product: CASSFRVQGNTDTQYF.

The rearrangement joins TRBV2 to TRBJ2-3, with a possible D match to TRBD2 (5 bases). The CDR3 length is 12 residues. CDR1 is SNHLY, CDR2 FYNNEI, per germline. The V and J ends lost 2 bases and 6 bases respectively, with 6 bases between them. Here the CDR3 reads CASSESGDTQYF. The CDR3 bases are TGTGCCAGCAGTGAATCGGGGGATACGCAGTATTTT. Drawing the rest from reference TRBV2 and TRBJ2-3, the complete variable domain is EPEVTQTPSHQVTQMGQEVILRCVPISNHLYFYWYRQILGQKVEFLVSFYNNEISEKSEIFDDQFSVERPDGSNFTLKIRSTKLEDSAMYFCASSESGDTQYFGPGTRLTVL.

In DNA form, the CDR3 reads TGTGCCAGCACCACCGGACAGGGGACTTGGGAGCAGTACTTC. Translating gives CASTTGQGTWEQYF. This rearrangement joins TRBV28 to TRBJ2-7, with 9 positions matching TRBD1. The CDR3 runs to 14 residues. V lost 7 bases and J lost 7; bases outside the gene matches: 11. CDR1 MDHEN and CDR2 SYDVKM come from the germline V gene. The whole variable domain, remainder taken from reference TRBV28 and TRBJ2-7, is DVKVTQSSRYLVKRTGEKVFLECVQDMDHENMFWYRQDPGLGLRLIYFSYDVKMKEKGDIPEGYSVSREKKERFSLILESASTNQTSMYLCASTTGQGTWEQYFGPGTRLTVT.

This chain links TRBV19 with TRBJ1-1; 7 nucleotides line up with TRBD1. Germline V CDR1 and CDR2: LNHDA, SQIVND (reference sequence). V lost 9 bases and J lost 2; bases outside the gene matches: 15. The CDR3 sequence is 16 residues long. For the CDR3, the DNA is TGTGCCAGCGGCGAATTAGGGACAGTCACTAACACTGAAGCTTTCTTT. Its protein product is CASGELGTVTNTEAFF.

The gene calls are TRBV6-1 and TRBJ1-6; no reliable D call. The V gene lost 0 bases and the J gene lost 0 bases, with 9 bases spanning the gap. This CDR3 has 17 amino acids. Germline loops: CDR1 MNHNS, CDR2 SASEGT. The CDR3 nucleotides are TGTGCCAGCAGTGAAGCACCATATAGCTCCTATAATTCACCCCTCCACTTT. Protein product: CASSEAPYSSYNSPLHF.

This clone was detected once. The DNA for the CDR3 is TGTGCCAGCAGCCCCGGACTAGGGCGAGGAGAGACCCAGTACTTC. Its protein is CASSPGLGRGETQYF. J is TRBJ2-5 and V is TRBV6-5, with 7 bases aligning to TRBD2. After removal of 6 bases from V and 4 bases from J, the junction contained 11 bases not matched to a gene. This CDR3 is 15 amino acids long. Germline loops: CDR1 MNHEY, CDR2 SVGAGI.

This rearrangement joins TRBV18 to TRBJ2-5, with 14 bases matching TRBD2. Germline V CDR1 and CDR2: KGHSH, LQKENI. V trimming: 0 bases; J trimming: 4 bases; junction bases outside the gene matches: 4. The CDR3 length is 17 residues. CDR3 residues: CASSPPGTSGGLETQYF. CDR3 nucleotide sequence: TGTGCCAGCTCACCACCCGGGACTAGCGGGGGTCTAGAGACCCAGTACTTC.

DNA for the CDR3: TGTGCCAGCAGTTTACCGGGACAGATCTACGAGCAGTACTTC. It specifies CASSLPGQIYEQYF. V and J are TRBV28 and TRBJ2-7, with 7 bases lining up with TRBD1. With V trimmed by 2 bases and J by 3 bases, 4 bases remained unmatched. The V gene's germline CDR1 is MDHEN and CDR2 SYDVKM. The CDR3 sequence is 14 residues long. Filled out from reference TRBV28 and TRBJ2-7, the complete variable domain reads DVKVTQSSRYLVKRTGEKVFLECVQDMDHENMFWYRQDPGLGLRLIYFSYDVKMKEKGDIPEGYSVSREKKERFSLILESASTNQTSMYLCASSLPGQIYEQYFGPGTRLTVT.

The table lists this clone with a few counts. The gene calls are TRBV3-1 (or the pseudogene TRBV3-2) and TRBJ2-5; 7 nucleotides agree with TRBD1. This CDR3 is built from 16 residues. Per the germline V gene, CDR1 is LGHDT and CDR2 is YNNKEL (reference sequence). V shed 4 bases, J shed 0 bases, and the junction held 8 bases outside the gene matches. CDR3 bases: TGTGCCAGCAGCCTAACAGGGGTAGAGTACCAAGAGACCCAGTACTTC. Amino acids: CASSLTGVEYQETQYF.